This T cell receptor beta chain was documented in a study of liver allograft versus peripheral blood T cells (dated by TCRdb to 2020 to 2021). Background for the entire study: The study compared T cell receptor repertoires found within transplanted livers against repertoires in the peripheral blood of liver transplant recipients.

Overall study results and their limits: T cell receptor repertoires inside liver allografts were reported to differ from those detected in peripheral blood.

Cut back by 3 bases and 5 bases, the V and J ends lie 16 bases apart. The germline V gene supplies CDR1 KGHSH and CDR2 LQKENI. Counted from cysteine to phenylalanine, this CDR3 has 15 amino acids. Just the 45-base CDR3 DNA is kept, in frame starting at base 1. Sequencing used an Illumina MiSeq. TCRdb itself trimmed the public reads at Q25 with fastp, ran MiXCR and retained productive beta chains. When rows share a CDR3 protein, they turn into one entry using the most common DNA and genes. In this sample the table shows about 2,100 distinct CDR3 sequences, around 14% of which occur a single time. The top ten clones comprise about 10% of the sample. By sample share, this clonotype is medium-sized (0.01 to 0.1%). Its specific antigen is unknown. Per-base qualities were not stored, and no clone one base away is much larger.

This TCR was sampled from a human patient who had a liver transplant. After a transplant, certain T cells may trace back to the graft donor. The chain links TRBV18 with TRBJ1-1; perhaps TRBD1 is the D gene, with 5 bases matching. For the CDR3, the sequence is CASSPRPSAGTEAFF. The DNA sequence is given as TGTGCCAGCTCACCGCGGCCTTCGGCAGGGACTGAAGCTTTCTTT.